Described below is a single T cell receptor beta chain sequence and its context. The antigen it binds to is not known. One end of the junction varies from germline; a read error may be responsible. The TCR beta CDR3 regions were amplified from the RNA transcripts. For the first round of RT-PCR on the TCR CDR3, the HTBI primer set was used together with the Qiagen OneStep RT-PCR kit. A second multiplex PCR round built the libraries, followed by size selection and purification. The libraries were sequenced on an Illumina HiSeq2000 using paired-end 100 bp reads. Processing in the source paper ran as follows. SOAPnuke was used to process the raw data, throwing out any read that contained adapters or uncalled bases, had a mean Phred below 15, or lacked an exact constant-primer or identifier match. High-quality paired reads were merged using COPE v1.2.5, and each unique nucleotide sequence was defined as a clonotype. MiTCR v1.1 was used to align clonotypes to the IMGT TRBV, TRBD and TRBJ reference segments. Analysis was restricted to V-J combinations with a frequency above 0.0001, which covered over 98% of repertoires. The TCS score was defined as the ratio of F50 (clonal expansion) to E x V (chaos), calculated using BLOSUM62-based TCRdist between CDR3 peptides within each V-J. Welch's t-statistics and random forest reduced around 550 V-J features to roughly 13, which were used in a naive Bayes classifier (R e1071). The public reads were reprocessed in TCRdb via fastp at Q25 and MiXCR, keeping in-frame beta chains. Here each entry gathers all rows of one CDR3 protein and keeps the most common genes and DNA. The V and J calls shown here were made by TCRdb, not taken from the authors' results. The sample table lists around 700,000 distinct CDR3 sequences, about 19% of them with a count of one. The top ten hold 16% of the sample.

The sample originates from a study of T cells in Graves' hyperthyroidism and ophthalmopathy (dated by TCRdb to about 2019). Background for the entire study: Peripheral blood was sampled at the time of initial diagnosis, prior to any treatment. To identify distinguishing TCR V-J signatures, a discovery cohort of 100 or so patients was used, comprising some 43 with Graves' ophthalmopathy and some 60 with stable Graves' hyperthyroidism. Whether ophthalmopathy could be predicted prospectively was tested in an independent validation cohort made up of approximately 19 hyperthyroidism patients plus 17 patients who later progressed to ophthalmopathy. The 100 or so discovery patients were randomly divided into training and test sets at a 7:3 ratio. Thyroid tissue and blood T-cell repertoires from more than five Graves' hyperthyroidism patients were also compared in the study. After blood sampling, hyperthyroidism patients were treated with methimazole at a starting dose of 30 mg daily, and ophthalmopathy patients were treated with high-dose intravenous methylprednisolone. The paper reports TCR Vbeta CDR3 sequencing of some 140 peripheral blood samples: under 45 ophthalmopathy, around 80 hyperthyroidism and 17 progressor patients.

CDR1 and CDR2 are drawn from the germline V gene (reference sequence): MNHNY, SVGAGI. The CDR3 has 16 amino acids, counting the end cysteine and phenylalanine. Of the read, only the CDR3 DNA is kept; its 48 bases are in frame from base 1. Hyperthyroidism patients were newly diagnosed, with disease duration under 2 months, and aged 18 to 65 years. Patients with uncontrolled infections, other autoimmune diseases, pregnancy or lactation were excluded. Clinical symptoms, serum thyroxine and TRAb, thyroid ultrasound, and orbital computed tomography formed the basis for the diagnoses. Blood from progressor patients was collected at the time of first diagnosis with hyperthyroidism, before any ophthalmopathy symptoms had appeared. PBMCs were separated from 8 to 10 ml of fresh peripheral blood using Ficoll-Paque density gradient centrifugation. Progressor patients were first diagnosed with Graves' hyperthyroidism and then developed ophthalmopathy during follow-up. Total RNA was extracted with Trizol reagent, and quality was checked on an Agilent 2100 Bioanalyzer.

Overall results and qualifications from the work: During validation, the model predicted progression to ophthalmopathy a median of around 6 months ahead of onset, with 70.59% sensitivity and 72% to 80% specificity. Blood samples also contained most of the expanded thyroid clonotypes (frequency above 0.001), which suggests that blood repertoires may reflect thyroid immune responses. No statistical method was used to set the sample size in advance, and investigators knew the group allocation. In cross-validation, a model built on a 13 V-J signature told ophthalmopathy apart from stable hyperthyroidism with just under 90% sensitivity and roughly 82% specificity, and in testing the same model reached 80%/75%.

Recombination connected TRBV6-6 to TRBJ2-1, and perhaps TRBD1 as D gene, on 5 matching bases. The sequenced sample was blood. The receptor was isolated from a woman in her fifties or sixties with Graves' hyperthyroidism that later progressed to Graves' ophthalmopathy. The CDR3 protein: CASSYSQDTRYSEQFF. The nucleotide sequence reads TGTGCCAGCAGTTACTCGCAGGACACCAGGTACAGTGAGCAGTTCTTC.